Below, 10 T cell receptor beta chains from the same sample are listed, as sequenced in a study of T cells in Graves' hyperthyroidism and ophthalmopathy. The source material, RNA transcripts, was used to amplify TCR beta CDR3 regions. The HTBI primer set drove a first-round RT-PCR of the TCR CDR3. TCRdb independently ran MiXCR on the multiplex PCR reads; one entry per CDR3 protein. This sample has over 650,000 distinct CDR3 sequences, with over 15% found just once. Sequencing was done on a sample of blood. The receptors were gathered from a young man with Graves' hyperthyroidism.

This chain joins TRBV6-1 and TRBJ1-6, with TRBD1 matching over 8 bases. The germline V gene encodes CDR1 MNHNS and CDR2 SASEGT. V lost 6 bases, J lost 10 bases, and 11 bases stayed unmatched. CDR3 length: 15 residues. The CDR3 region has the DNA TGTGCCAGCAGAAATCAGGGGGCGCGTGGGTCACCCCTCCACTTT. It yields the protein CASRNQGARGSPLHF.

This clonotype was counted only a few times. The V and J genes are TRBV2 and TRBJ2-5; unclear D gene. There are 10 residues in the CDR3. Germline loops: CDR1 SNHLY, CDR2 FYNNEI. V was shortened by 2 bases and J by 6 bases, with 1 base between the two germline ends. The CDR3 DNA sequence: TGTGCCAGCAGTGAAAAGACCCAGTACTTC. Translation: CASSEKTQYF.

This clonotype was seen many times. The genes are TRBV7-2 and TRBJ1-2; 9 nucleotides align to TRBD1. The germline gives CDR1 SGHTA, CDR2 FQGNSA. V gave up 5 bases and J gave up 5 bases; unmatched junction bases: 6. This CDR3 spans 14 amino acids. The CDR3 DNA reads as TGTGCCAGCAGCCGCAGGACAGGGGTATATGGCTACACCTTC. This codes for CASSRRTGVYGYTF.

The rearrangement links TRBV19 to TRBJ2-1; 8 positions match TRBD2. CDR1 and CDR2 from the germline V gene are LNHDA and SQIVND (reference sequence). V trimming: 5 bases; J trimming: 5 bases; junction bases outside the gene matches: 11. CDR3 length: 16 amino acids. The CDR3 DNA sequence: TGTGCCAGTAGTCCGCCCCCACTAGCGGCGGACAATGAGCAGTTCTTC. This gives the protein CASSPPPLAADNEQFF.

Turning to this clonotype: A much more abundant neighbour one base away suggests this may be a read error. The chain links TRBV3-1 to TRBJ1-5; D is undetermined. This CDR3 has 12 residues. CDR1 and CDR2 from the germline V gene are LGHDT and YNNKEL (reference sequence). Trimming shortened V by 0 bases and J by 4 bases, and 1 base separated the two germline ends. The CDR3 bases are TGTGCCAGCAGCCAAGAGAATCAGCCCCAGCATTTT. Protein product: CASSQENQPQHF.

This clonotype was seen more than once but under ten times. DNA of the CDR3: TGTGCCAGCAGCTCCTCCACTAGCGGGAGGAGAAATGAGCAGTTCTTC. Translation: CASSSSTSGRRNEQFF. The genes are TRBV7-9 and TRBJ2-1; 12 nucleotides line up with TRBD2. Trimming took 4 bases from V and 7 from J; bases not matched to a gene: 8. Germline-derived CDR1 and CDR2 are SEHNR and FQNEAQ (reference sequence). The CDR3 extends over 16 amino acids.

The chain links TRBV24-1 to TRBJ1-5, with D possibly TRBD1 on 6 matching bases. The germline V gene encodes CDR1 KGHDR and CDR2 SFDVKD. The V and J ends lost 3 bases and 1 base respectively, with 15 bases between them. CDR3 length equals 17 residues. The chain's CDR3 is CATSDVTGGQSNQPQHF. CDR3 DNA: TGTGCCACCAGTGATGTAACAGGCGGACAGAGCAATCAGCCCCAGCATTTT.

This clonotype was detected many times. This chain connects TRBV20-1 to TRBJ2-7; D possibly corresponds to TRBD1 (5 bases). Trimming shortened V by 2 bases and J by 5 bases, and 10 bases separated the two germline ends. The CDR3 spans 12 residues. Germline V CDR1 and CDR2: DFQATT, SNEGSKA (reference sequence). The CDR3 DNA follows: TGCAGTGCTAGACAGGGTCTGGACGAGCAGTACTTC. This codes for CSARQGLDEQYF.

This clonotype was recorded a few times. It may be a read error: a sequence one base away is much more abundant. In nucleotides, the CDR3 is TGTGCCAGCAGGCGGGCCCGCGGCACAGATACGCAGTATTTT. It is translated as CASRRARGTDTQYF. The gene calls are TRBV11-2 and TRBJ2-3; D is perhaps TRBD2 (5 bases). The ends were cut back, 6 bases at V and 1 base at J, with 11 bases in the middle. Germline values: CDR1 SGHAT, CDR2 FQNNGV. The CDR3 covers 14 residues.

The rearrangement uses TRBV9 and TRBJ2-1; TRBD2 is a possible D gene (6 bases). V was trimmed by 0 bases and J by 8 bases, leaving 12 bases between them. From germline, CDR1 is SGDLS and CDR2 YYNGEE. The length of the CDR3 is 14 residues. The CDR3 loop is CASSVAGGAHEQFF. The CDR3 DNA follows: TGTGCCAGCAGCGTAGCTGGAGGGGCCCATGAGCAGTTCTTC.